This T cell receptor (beta chain) is drawn from a study of cytomegalovirus exposure and HLA in healthy donors. The V and J ends lost 4 bases and 1 base, in that order; junction bases with no gene match: 12. Per the germline V gene, CDR1 is MRHNA and CDR2 is SNTAGT. The length of the CDR3 is 17 residues. It was with 60 Vbeta and 13 Jbeta primers that the PCR ran. Only in-frame clones appear in the TCRdb table, and some are missing; sequencing was by immunoSEQ multiplex PCR. In the table there are some 180,000 clones, 60% to 85% of which are singletons. In this sample, this clone turned up a few times. The rearrangement links TRBV6-4 to TRBJ2-7, with TRBD1 identical over 8 bases. The clonotype was recovered from a man aged 18 to 30 in good health and CMV-seronegative. Sequenced material: PBMCs. CDR3 in amino acids: CASSVRRRDRRSYEQYF. The CDR3 DNA is TGTGCCAGCAGTGTCCGCCGCCGGGACAGGCGTTCCTACGAGCAGTACTTC.